A single sample gave rise to the 30 T cell receptor beta chains below, sequenced in a study of T cells in Graves' hyperthyroidism and ophthalmopathy. Amplification targeted TCR beta CDR3 regions from RNA transcripts. RT-PCR in the first round (using the HTBI primer set) targeted the TCR CDR3. Each CDR3 protein is one row after TCRdb ran MiXCR on the multiplex PCR reads. Of hundreds of thousands of distinct CDR3 sequences in the sample, 30% to 40% were seen once. Input material: blood. All receptors come from a woman between 40 and 50 years old with Graves' hyperthyroidism.

Ten or more counts support this clonotype. CDR3 amino acids: CASKLGQSFNEKLFF. The CDR3 DNA sequence: TGTGCCAGCAAACTGGGACAGAGCTTTAATGAAAAACTGTTTTTT. The chain joins TRBV2 to TRBJ1-4, with 7 positions matching TRBD1. Germline V gene sequence: CDR1 SNHLY, CDR2 FYNNEI. Unmatched junction bases numbered 9, after V lost 7 bases and J lost 4 bases. This CDR3 region has 15 residues.

This clonotype was detected a few times. The V gene is TRBV2, the J gene TRBJ1-4; the D is unclear. CDR3 length equals 13 residues. The germline gives CDR1 SNHLY, CDR2 FYNNEI. The V gene lost 3 bases and the J gene lost 5 bases, with 7 bases spanning the gap. The CDR3 nucleotides read TGTGCCAGCAGTGACACGGTGAATGAAAAACTGTTTTTT. This sequence encodes CASSDTVNEKLFF.

There are a few counts of this clonotype. The chain is built from TRBV10-3 and TRBJ2-6; 11 bases map to TRBD1. The CDR3 has 17 residues. CDR1 ENHRY and CDR2 SYGVKD come from the germline V gene. V lost 8 bases and J lost 4; bases outside the gene matches: 10. In DNA, the CDR3 is TGTGCCATCCCGGGGGACAGGGGGACGTCCGGGGCCAACGTCCTGACTTTC. It specifies CAIPGDRGTSGANVLTF.

V is TRBV5-1 and J is TRBJ1-3, with D hard to call. The V gene lost 0 bases and the J gene lost 4 bases, with 11 bases spanning the gap. Germline V lookup: CDR1 SGHRS, CDR2 YFSETQ. The CDR3 runs to 15 residues. CDR3: CASSLARASGNTIYF. The CDR3 bases are TGCGCCAGCAGCTTGGCGCGGGCATCCGGAAACACCATATATTTT. Together with reference TRBV5-1 and TRBJ1-3, the CDR3 gives the full variable domain: KAGVTQTPRYLIKTRGQQVTLSCSPISGHRSVSWYQQTPGQGLQFLFEYFSETQRNKGNFPGRFSGRQFSNSRSEMNVSTLELGDSALYLCASSLARASGNTIYFGEGSWLTVV.

With regard to this clonotype: A much larger clone differs by one base, so this may be a read error. The chain links TRBV6-5 to TRBJ2-6; the D gene could be TRBD1 or TRBD2 (5 bases each). Between the trimmed V and J ends, which lost 11 bases and 0 bases, there was a span of 14 bases. The germline gives CDR1 MNHEY, CDR2 SVGAGI. This CDR3 contains 15 residues. CDR3 protein: CAWGAGSSGANVLTF. The DNA of the CDR3 is TGTGCCTGGGGCGCGGGCAGCTCTGGGGCCAACGTCCTGACTTTC.

The chain combines TRBV24-1 with TRBJ1-2; D is perhaps TRBD1 (6 bases). V shed 4 bases and J shed 0 bases, with 17 bases lying between them. CDR1 is KGHDR and CDR2 is SFDVKD in the germline V gene. The CDR3 is 17 residues long. The CDR3 bases are TGTGCCACCAGTGAGACAGAGGGGGGCACCTCTAACTATGGCTACACCTTC. Translation: CATSETEGGTSNYGYTF.

Regarding this clonotype: Just one base apart from a much larger clone, this may be a read error. The rearrangement joins TRBV20-1 to TRBJ2-5; D gene uncertain. The J call may not be correct, given that the DNA end is closer to TRBJ2-7. The CDR3 has 12 amino acids. In germline, CDR1 is DFQATT, CDR2 SNEGSKA (reference sequence). The DNA for the CDR3 is TGCAGTGCTAGGAGGACGGACCACGAGCAGTACTTC. The encoded protein is CSARRTDHEQYF.

This clonotype was seen more than once but under ten times. V and J are TRBV12-3 or TRBV12-4 and TRBJ1-6, with 8 bases lining up with TRBD1. CDR3 length equals 14 residues. The J segment lost 6 bases and the V segment lost 6 bases, leaving 4 bases of the junction unmatched. DNA for the CDR3: TGTGCCAGCAGGCTGACAGGGGCTAATTCACCCCTCCACTTT. Amino acid sequence: CASRLTGANSPLHF.

The genes are TRBV6-4 and TRBJ1-2; TRBD1 matches at 10 bases. The J segment lost 3 bases and the V segment lost 2 bases, leaving 3 bases of the junction unmatched. Germline CDR1 is MRHNA and CDR2 is SNTAGT. This CDR3 contains 15 residues. This CDR3 is CASSDPTGGDYGYTF. In DNA, the CDR3 is TGTGCCAGCAGTGACCCGACAGGGGGCGACTATGGCTACACCTTC.

The chain is built from TRBV13 and TRBJ2-5; D is undetermined. Between the trimmed V and J ends, which lost 2 bases and 4 bases, there was a span of 11 bases. Per the germline V gene, CDR1 is PRHDT and CDR2 is FYEKMQ (reference sequence). This CDR3 contains 14 residues. CDR3 protein: CASSLTVSGETQYF. The CDR3 region has the DNA TGTGCCAGCAGCTTAACTGTGTCGGGAGAGACCCAGTACTTC. Full variable domain (missing parts from reference TRBV13 and TRBJ2-5): AAGVIQSPRHLIKEKRETATLKCYPIPRHDTVYWYQQGPGQDPQFLISFYEKMQSDKGSIPDRFSAQQFSDYHSELNMSSLELGDSALYFCASSLTVSGETQYFGPGTRLLVL.

The CDR3 loop reads CASSPGARGNQPQHF. CDR3 DNA sequence: TGTGCCAGCAGCCCCGGGGCTCGGGGCAATCAGCCCCAGCATTTT. This chain uses TRBV7-2 with TRBJ1-5; D is possibly TRBD1 (5 bases). V lost 5 bases and J 2 bases, leaving 13 bases between the germline ends. CDR3 length: 15 residues. Germline V gene sequence: CDR1 SGHTA, CDR2 FQGNSA.

For this clonotype: A read error is possible here, since a much larger clone lies one base away. The V call is TRBV4-1, the J call TRBJ2-7; D may be TRBD1 (5 bases). The CDR3 contains 14 residues. Germline assignment: CDR1 MGHRA and CDR2 YSYEKL. CDR3 in DNA: TGCGCCAGCAGCCAAGCATCAAGGGGTGACGAGCGGTACTTC. Its protein is CASSQASRGDERYF.

Points on this clonotype: A much larger clone is a single base away; this may be a read error. The gene calls are TRBV14 and TRBJ1-2; 8 bases are shared with TRBD1. Germline V gene data show CDR1 as SGHDN and CDR2 as FVKESK. Germline trimming cut 5 bases from V and 3 bases from J; bases unmatched to any gene: 8. The CDR3 contains 15 residues. The chain's CDR3 is CASSARTGIYYGYTF. The CDR3 coding sequence is TGTGCCAGCAGCGCCAGGACAGGGATCTACTATGGCTACACCTTC.

V and J are TRBV20-1 and TRBJ2-5; a possible D gene is TRBD2 (5 bases). The CDR3 covers 13 residues. Germline CDR1 is DFQATT and CDR2 is SNEGSKA (reference sequence). V was clipped by 5 bases and J by 3 bases, with 13 bases between them. CDR3 region: CSAYSPGKETQYF. CDR3 nucleotide sequence: TGCAGTGCTTATAGTCCGGGGAAAGAGACCCAGTACTTC.

This clonotype was found a few times. This chain joins TRBV6-5 and TRBJ1-6, with D possibly being TRBD1 (5 bases). V was clipped by 5 bases and J by 9 bases, with 17 bases between them. This CDR3 is 15 amino acids long. Germline V gives CDR1 MNHEY, CDR2 SVGAGI. The CDR3 DNA sequence: TGTGCCAGCAGTCCCCGGGGGGGGGAAGGTTCACCCCTCCACTTT. This translates into CASSPRGGEGSPLHF.

This rearrangement joins TRBV19 to TRBJ2-7; no clear D. V shed 9 bases and J shed 0 bases, with 15 bases lying between them. The CDR3 has 14 residues. In germline, CDR1 is LNHDA, CDR2 SQIVND (reference sequence). The chain's CDR3 is CASSFDGFSYEQYF. CDR3 sequence (DNA): TGTGCCAGCAGTTTCGACGGATTCTCCTACGAGCAGTACTTC.

This rearrangement joins TRBV5-5 to TRBJ2-1, with 11 bases fitting TRBD2. The trim removed 3 bases at V and 2 bases at J, leaving 1 base unmatched. The CDR3 consists of 15 residues. The V gene's germline CDR1 is SGHKS and CDR2 YYEKEE (reference sequence). The CDR3 protein is CASSWGLAAYNEQFF. Written as DNA, the CDR3 is TGTGCCAGCAGCTGGGGACTAGCGGCCTACAATGAGCAGTTCTTC.

This clonotype came up a few times. The chain is built from TRBV28 and TRBJ1-5; no clear D gene. The germline CDR1 and CDR2 sequences are MDHEN and SYDVKM. This CDR3 region has 16 residues. Trimming left V 3 bases short and J 10 bases short, with 22 bases between. The CDR3 DNA reads TGTGCCAGCAGTTTTGACGGGTGGAAGGTAACGATCCCCCAGCATTTT. It translates to CASSFDGWKVTIPQHF.

Points on this clonotype: The CDR3 does not end in the conserved phenylalanine or tryptophan, so this is likely a read error. Because the CDR3's place on the DNA is in doubt, the DNA is left out and the CDR3 is given as listed by TCRdb. The V gene is TRBV25-1, the J gene TRBJ1-3. Per the germline V gene, CDR1 is MGHDK and CDR2 is SYGVNS. The CDR3 is 14 residues long, ends included. The CDR3 reads CASSSLLSGNTIYL.

The CDR3 coding sequence is TGCAGTGCCCTCATCTTCGAACGAGGCGAACACACTGAAGCTTTCTTT. Protein: CSALIFERGEHTEAFF. The V gene is TRBV20-1, the J gene TRBJ1-1; D remains ambiguous. Trimming took off 6 bases at V and 3 bases at J, with 23 bases between the two ends. Germline V gene sequence: CDR1 DFQATT, CDR2 SNEGSKA (reference sequence). The CDR3 has 16 residues.

The gene calls are TRBV29-1 and TRBJ2-5; 9 nucleotides line up with TRBD2. CDR1 is SQVTM, CDR2 ANQGSEA, per germline. V lost 4 bases to trimming and J lost 5 bases; unmatched junction nucleotides: 2. CDR3 length equals 12 residues. CDR3 bases: TGCAGCGTTGGAACTAGCGGGGAGACCCAGTACTTC. This codes for CSVGTSGETQYF. The complete variable domain, with remaining parts taken from reference TRBV29-1 and TRBJ2-5, reads SAVISQKPSRDICQRGTSLTIQCQVDSQVTMMFWYRQQPGQSLTLIATANQGSEATYESGFVIDKFPISRPNLTFSTLTVSNMSPEDSSIYLCSVGTSGETQYFGPGTRLLVL.

The chain couples TRBV20-1 to TRBJ2-7; weak D call: TRBD2 (5 bases). V lost 6 bases to trimming and J lost 2 bases, with 8 bases between them. In germline, CDR1 is DFQATT, CDR2 SNEGSKA (reference sequence). The CDR3 is 11 residues long. CDR3 nucleotide sequence: TGCAGTGCCGAGGGAACCTACGAGCAGTACTTC. It codes for CSAEGTYEQYF.

As to this clonotype: This may arise from a read error, as a much more abundant clone is one base away. V is TRBV7-2 and J is TRBJ1-1, with D hard to call. V was shortened by 5 bases and J by 6 bases, with 10 bases between the two germline ends. This CDR3 comprises 12 residues. Germline CDR1 and CDR2: SGHTA and FQGNSA. The CDR3 reads CASSQARSEAFF. The DNA of the CDR3 is TGTGCCAGCAGCCAGGCGAGGTCTGAAGCTTTCTTT.

This clonotype has a count of ten or more. For the CDR3, the DNA is TGTGCCAGCAGCTTAGACAGAGAGGACACTGAAGCTTTCTTT. Translating it yields CASSLDREDTEAFF. The chain is built from TRBV7-2 and TRBJ1-1; D remains unclear. The CDR3 loop spans 14 amino acids. V lost 1 base, J lost 3 bases, and 9 bases lay in between. Germline V gives CDR1 SGHTA, CDR2 FQGNSA. Full variable domain (remainder filled in from reference TRBV7-2 and TRBJ1-1): GAGVSQSPSNKVTEKGKDVELRCDPISGHTALYWYRQSLGQGLEFLIYFQGNSAPDKSGLPSDRFSAERTGGSVSTLTIQRTQQEDSAVYLCASSLDREDTEAFFGQGTRLTVV.

V usage is TRBV20-1 and J usage is TRBJ1-4, with D tentatively TRBD1 (6 bases). Trimming left V 1 base short and J 4 bases short, with 10 bases between. From germline, CDR1 is DFQATT and CDR2 SNEGSKA (reference sequence). CDR3 length equals 14 residues. The CDR3 spells CSARAGANNEKLFF. In DNA form, the CDR3 reads TGCAGTGCTAGAGCGGGGGCCAATAATGAAAAACTGTTTTTT.

The chain employs TRBV14 and TRBJ2-3, with D perhaps TRBD1 (6 bases). Germline loops: CDR1 SGHDN, CDR2 FVKESK. The CDR3 runs 17 residues. The V end was cut by 1 base, the J end by 0 bases, with 14 bases between. This CDR3 reads CASSQGGRTASTDTQYF. DNA for the CDR3: TGTGCCAGCAGCCAAGGGGGGCGGACAGCAAGCACAGATACGCAGTATTTT.

Ten or more counts support this clonotype. V usage is TRBV7-2 and J usage is TRBJ2-5; 12 bases match TRBD2. This CDR3 has 15 amino acids. The V gene end was trimmed by 3 bases and the J gene end by 5 bases; junction bases not matched to a gene: 4. The germline V gene has CDR1 SGHTA and CDR2 FQGNSA. In nucleotides, the CDR3 is TGTGCCAGCAGCTTTAGGACTAGCGGGGAGGAGACCCAGTACTTC. Protein sequence: CASSFRTSGEETQYF. The full variable domain, its missing parts supplied by reference TRBV7-2 and TRBJ2-5, is GAGVSQSPSNKVTEKGKDVELRCDPISGHTALYWYRQSLGQGLEFLIYFQGNSAPDKSGLPSDRFSAERTGGSVSTLTIQRTQQEDSAVYLCASSFRTSGEETQYFGPGTRLLVL.

Ten or more counts support this clonotype. The chain carries TRBV9 and TRBJ1-5; D perhaps matches TRBD1 (5 bases). Trimming shortened V by 3 bases and J by 4 bases, and 8 bases separated the two germline ends. This CDR3 comprises 13 residues. Germline CDR1 SGDLS, CDR2 YYNGEE. CDR3 sequence: CASSGDGNQPQHF. The CDR3 DNA sequence: TGTGCCAGCAGCGGGGACGGGAATCAGCCCCAGCATTTT. Full variable domain (remainder filled in from reference TRBV9 and TRBJ1-5): DSGVTQTPKHLITATGQRVTLRCSPRSGDLSVYWYQQSLDQGLQFLIQYYNGEERAKGNILERFSAQQFPDLHSELNLSSLELGDSALYFCASSGDGNQPQHFGDGTRLSIL.

In DNA form, the CDR3 reads TGTGCCAGCAGCGTCTCGGACGGGGAGAGTTTGAACGCTTTCTTT. Its protein product is CASSVSDGESLNAFF. The rearrangement uses TRBV9 and TRBJ1-1; D is unresolved. CDR3 length equals 15 residues. Germline V CDR1 and CDR2: SGDLS, YYNGEE. V lost 2 bases and J lost 11, with 22 bases in between.

This chain joins TRBV15 and TRBJ2-5, with unresolved D. V lost 0 bases and J 0 bases, leaving 8 bases between the germline ends. CDR1 is LNHNV, CDR2 YYDKDF, per germline (reference sequence). The CDR3 is 15 amino acids. The CDR3 region is CATSRDHGYQETQYF. The CDR3 DNA reads TGTGCCACCAGCAGAGATCACGGGTACCAAGAGACCCAGTACTTC.